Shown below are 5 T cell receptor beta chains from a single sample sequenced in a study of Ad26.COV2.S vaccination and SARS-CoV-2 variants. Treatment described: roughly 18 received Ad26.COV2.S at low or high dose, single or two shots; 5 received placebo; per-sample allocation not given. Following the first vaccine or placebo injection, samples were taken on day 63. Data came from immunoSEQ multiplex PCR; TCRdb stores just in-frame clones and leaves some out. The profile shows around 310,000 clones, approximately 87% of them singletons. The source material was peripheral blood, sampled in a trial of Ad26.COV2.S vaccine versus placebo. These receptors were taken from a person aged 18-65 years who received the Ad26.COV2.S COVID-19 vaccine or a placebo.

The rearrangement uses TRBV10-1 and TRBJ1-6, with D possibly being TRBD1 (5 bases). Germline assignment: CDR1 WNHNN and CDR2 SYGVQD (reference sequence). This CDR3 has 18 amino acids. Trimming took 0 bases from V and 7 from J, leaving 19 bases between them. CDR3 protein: CASSESVLPGLKNSPLHF. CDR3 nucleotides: TGCGCCAGCAGTGAGTCAGTACTCCCGGGACTGAAGAATTCACCCCTCCACTTT.

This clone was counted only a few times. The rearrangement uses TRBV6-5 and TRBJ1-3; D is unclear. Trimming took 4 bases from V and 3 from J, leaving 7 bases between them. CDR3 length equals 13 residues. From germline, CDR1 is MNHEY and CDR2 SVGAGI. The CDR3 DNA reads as TGTGCCAGCAGTTTGAGAGTTGGAAACACCATATATTTT. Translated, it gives CASSLRVGNTIYF.

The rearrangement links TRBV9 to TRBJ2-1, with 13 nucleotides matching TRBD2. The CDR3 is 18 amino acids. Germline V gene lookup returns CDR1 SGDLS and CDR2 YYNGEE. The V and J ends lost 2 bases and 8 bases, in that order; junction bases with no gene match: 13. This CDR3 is CASSVRTGTSGTPHEQFF. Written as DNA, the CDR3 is TGTGCCAGCAGCGTCCGAACCGGGACTAGCGGGACCCCCCATGAGCAGTTCTTC.

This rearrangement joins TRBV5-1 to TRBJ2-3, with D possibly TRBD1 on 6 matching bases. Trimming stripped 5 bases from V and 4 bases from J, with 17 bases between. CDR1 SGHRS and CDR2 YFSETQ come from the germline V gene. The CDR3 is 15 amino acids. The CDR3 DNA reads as TGCGCCAGCAGTCAAGGTGGCAGGGGATCAGATACGCAGTATTTT. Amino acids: CASSQGGRGSDTQYF. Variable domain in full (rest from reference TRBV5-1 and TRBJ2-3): KAGVTQTPRYLIKTRGQQVTLSCSPISGHRSVSWYQQTPGQGLQFLFEYFSETQRNKGNFPGRFSGRQFSNSRSEMNVSTLELGDSALYLCASSQGGRGSDTQYFGPGTRLTVL.

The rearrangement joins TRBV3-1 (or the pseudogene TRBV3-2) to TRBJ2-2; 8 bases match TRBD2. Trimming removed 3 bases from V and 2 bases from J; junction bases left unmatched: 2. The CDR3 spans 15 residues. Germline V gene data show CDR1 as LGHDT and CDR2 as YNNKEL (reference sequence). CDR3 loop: CASSQGLGNTGELFF. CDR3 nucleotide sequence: TGTGCCAGCAGCCAGGGACTAGGTAACACCGGGGAGCTGTTTTTT.